This entry concerns a single T cell receptor (beta chain). The data were taken from a study of T cell responses to AZD1222 COVID-19 vaccine. V lost 1 base to trimming and J lost 5 bases; unmatched junction nucleotides: 6. The CDR3 runs to 16 residues. Per germline, CDR1 MDHEN and CDR2 SYDVKM. TCRdb's copy holds only in-frame clones and misses some; the assay was immunoSEQ multiplex PCR. This sample has some 140,000 clones, with around 90% found just once. The chain has TRBV28 and TRBJ1-2; 11 bases align to TRBD1. The sequencing used peripheral blood, collected on day 0 of AZD1222 vaccination. This TCR was sampled from an adult in good health. CDR3 protein: CASSLLRDRGAYGYTF. The CDR3 DNA reads TGTGCCAGCAGTTTATTGCGGGACAGGGGGGCATATGGCTACACCTTC.